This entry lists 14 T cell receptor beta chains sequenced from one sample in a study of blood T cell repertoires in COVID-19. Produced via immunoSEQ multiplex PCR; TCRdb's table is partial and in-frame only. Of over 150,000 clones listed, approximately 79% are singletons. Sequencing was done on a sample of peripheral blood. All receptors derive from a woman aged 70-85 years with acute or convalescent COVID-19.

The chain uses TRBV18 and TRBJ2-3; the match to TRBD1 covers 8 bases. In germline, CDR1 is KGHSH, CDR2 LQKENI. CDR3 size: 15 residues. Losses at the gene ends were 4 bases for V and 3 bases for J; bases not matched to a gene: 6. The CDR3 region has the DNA TGTGCCAGCTCACAGACAGGGGTAATGACAGATACGCAGTATTTT. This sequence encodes CASSQTGVMTDTQYF.

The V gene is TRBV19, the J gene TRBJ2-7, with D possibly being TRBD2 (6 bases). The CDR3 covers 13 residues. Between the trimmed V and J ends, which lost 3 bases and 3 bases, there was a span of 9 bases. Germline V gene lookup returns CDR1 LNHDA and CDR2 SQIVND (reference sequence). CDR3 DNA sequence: TGTGCCAGTAGTATTGCGGGGAACTACGAGCAGTACTTC. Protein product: CASSIAGNYEQYF.

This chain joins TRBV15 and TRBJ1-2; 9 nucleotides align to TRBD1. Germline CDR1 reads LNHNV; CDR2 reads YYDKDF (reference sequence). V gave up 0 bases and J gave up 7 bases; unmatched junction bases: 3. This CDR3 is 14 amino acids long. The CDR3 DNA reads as TGTGCCACCAGCAGAGAGGGACAGGGTTTTGGCTACACCTTC. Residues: CATSREGQGFGYTF.

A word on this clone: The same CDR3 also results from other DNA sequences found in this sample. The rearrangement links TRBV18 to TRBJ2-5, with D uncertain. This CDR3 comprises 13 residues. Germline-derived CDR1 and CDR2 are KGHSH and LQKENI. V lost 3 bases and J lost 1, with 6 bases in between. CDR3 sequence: CASSPPLQETQYF. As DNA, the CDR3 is TGTGCCAGCTCACCTCCACTCCAAGAGACCCAGTACTTC.

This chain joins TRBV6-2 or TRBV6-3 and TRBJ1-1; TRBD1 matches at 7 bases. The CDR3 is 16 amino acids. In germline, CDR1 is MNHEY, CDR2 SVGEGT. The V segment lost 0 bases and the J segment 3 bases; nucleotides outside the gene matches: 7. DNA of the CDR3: TGTGCCAGCAGTTACTCGTTGACAGGGTGGGACACTGAAGCTTTCTTT. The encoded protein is CASSYSLTGWDTEAFF.

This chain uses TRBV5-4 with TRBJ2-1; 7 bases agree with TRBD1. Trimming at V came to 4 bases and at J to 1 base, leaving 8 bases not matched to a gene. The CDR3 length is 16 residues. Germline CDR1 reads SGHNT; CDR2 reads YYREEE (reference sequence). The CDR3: CASSIGGASSYNEQFF. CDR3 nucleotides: TGTGCCAGCAGCATAGGGGGCGCGTCTTCCTACAATGAGCAGTTCTTC.

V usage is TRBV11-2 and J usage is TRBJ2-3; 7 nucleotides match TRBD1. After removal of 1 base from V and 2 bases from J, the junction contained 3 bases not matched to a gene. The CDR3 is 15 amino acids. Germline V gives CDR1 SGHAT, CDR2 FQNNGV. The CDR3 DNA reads TGTGCCAGCAGCTTAGGGGACAGAGCCACAGATACGCAGTATTTT. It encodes CASSLGDRATDTQYF.

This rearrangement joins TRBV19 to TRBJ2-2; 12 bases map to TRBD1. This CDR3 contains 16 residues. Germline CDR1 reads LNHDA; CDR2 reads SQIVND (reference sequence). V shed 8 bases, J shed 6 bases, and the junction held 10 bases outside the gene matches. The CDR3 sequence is CASAPGTGGLAGELFF. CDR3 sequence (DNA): TGTGCCAGTGCCCCCGGGACAGGGGGCTTAGCCGGGGAGCTGTTTTTT.

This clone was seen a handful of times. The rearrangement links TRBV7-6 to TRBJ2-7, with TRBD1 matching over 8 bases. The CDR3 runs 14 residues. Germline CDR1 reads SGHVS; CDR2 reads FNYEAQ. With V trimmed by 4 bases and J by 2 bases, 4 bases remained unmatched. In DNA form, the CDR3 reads TGTGCCAGCAGCTCGACAGGGGTACCCTACGAGCAGTACTTC. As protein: CASSSTGVPYEQYF.

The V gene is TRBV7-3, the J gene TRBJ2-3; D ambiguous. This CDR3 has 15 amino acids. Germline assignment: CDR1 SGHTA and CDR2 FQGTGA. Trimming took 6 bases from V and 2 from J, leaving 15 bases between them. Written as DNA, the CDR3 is TGTGCCAGCAGTCCCGGTTACAGAAACACAGATACGCAGTATTTT. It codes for CASSPGYRNTDTQYF.

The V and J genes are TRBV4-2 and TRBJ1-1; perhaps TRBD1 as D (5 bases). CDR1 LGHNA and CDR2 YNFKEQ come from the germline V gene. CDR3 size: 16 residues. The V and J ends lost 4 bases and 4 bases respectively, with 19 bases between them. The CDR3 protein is CASSRIDRAGGTEAFF. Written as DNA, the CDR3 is TGTGCCAGCAGCCGCATAGACCGAGCGGGGGGCACTGAAGCTTTCTTT.

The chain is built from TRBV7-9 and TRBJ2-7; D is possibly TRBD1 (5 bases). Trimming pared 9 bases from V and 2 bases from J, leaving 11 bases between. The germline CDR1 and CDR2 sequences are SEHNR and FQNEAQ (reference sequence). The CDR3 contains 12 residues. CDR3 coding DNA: TGTGCCAGTGGAGACAGAACCTACGAGCAGTACTTC. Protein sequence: CASGDRTYEQYF.

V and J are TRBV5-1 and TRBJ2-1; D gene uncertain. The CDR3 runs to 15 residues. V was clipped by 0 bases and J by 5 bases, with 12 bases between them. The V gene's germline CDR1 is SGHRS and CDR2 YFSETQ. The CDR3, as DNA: TGCGCCAGCAGCTTGGGCCTTGACGCGGACAATGAGCAGTTCTTC. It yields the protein CASSLGLDADNEQFF.

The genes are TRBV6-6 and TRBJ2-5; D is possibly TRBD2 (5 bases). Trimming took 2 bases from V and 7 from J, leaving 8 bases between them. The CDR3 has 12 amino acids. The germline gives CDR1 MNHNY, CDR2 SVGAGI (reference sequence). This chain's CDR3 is CASSYEGGTQYF. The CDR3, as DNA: TGTGCCAGCAGTTACGAGGGTGGGACCCAGTACTTC.